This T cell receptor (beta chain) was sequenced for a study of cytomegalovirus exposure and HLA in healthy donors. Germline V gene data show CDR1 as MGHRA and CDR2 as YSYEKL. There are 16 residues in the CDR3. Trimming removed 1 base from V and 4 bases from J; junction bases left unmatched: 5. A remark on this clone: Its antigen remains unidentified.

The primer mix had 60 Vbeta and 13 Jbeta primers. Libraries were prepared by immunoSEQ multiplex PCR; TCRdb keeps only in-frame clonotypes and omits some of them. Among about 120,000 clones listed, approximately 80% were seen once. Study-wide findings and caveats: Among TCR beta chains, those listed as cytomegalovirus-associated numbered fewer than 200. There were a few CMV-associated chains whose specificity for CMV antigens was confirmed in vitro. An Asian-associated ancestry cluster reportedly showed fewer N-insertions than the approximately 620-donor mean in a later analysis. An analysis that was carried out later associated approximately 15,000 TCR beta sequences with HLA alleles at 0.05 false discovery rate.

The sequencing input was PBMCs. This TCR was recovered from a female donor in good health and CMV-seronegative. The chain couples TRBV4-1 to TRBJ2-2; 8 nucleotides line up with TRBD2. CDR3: CASSQVTSGLTGELFF. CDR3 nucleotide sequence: TGCGCCAGCAGCCAAGTTACTAGCGGTCTCACCGGGGAGCTGTTTTTT.